The rows below give T cell receptor beta chains drawn from one sample of a study of CD8+CD57+ T cells in acquired aplastic anemia. TCRdb re-derived calls from the reads in MiXCR, one entry per CDR3 protein. The table includes 450,000 to 550,000 distinct CDR3 sequences, around 32% detected once. Sequenced input: sorted CD4+, CD8+, or CD8+CD57+ T cells (not recorded which) from PBMCs. These receptors originate from a human donor with aplastic anemia. CDR3s include the opening cysteine and the closing phenylalanine or tryptophan. Fields, in order: clone size, J gene, CDR3 length, V gene, D gene, CDR3 DNA, CDR3 protein. The D gene is left open where the match is weak. The size of a clone is reported for some rows only, either as once, few or many, or as a class for expanded clones.

NA TRBJ1-6 13 TRBV6-1 NA TGTGCCAGCAGTCGGGGGATTGGTTCACCCCTCCACTTT CASSRGIGSPLHF
NA TRBJ2-5 18 TRBV10-3 TRBD2 TGTGCCGTCAGTGAGTCGCTAGCGGGGGGCCGATACCAAGAGACCCAGTACTTC CAVSESLAGGRYQETQYF
NA TRBJ1-5 14 TRBV4-1 NA TGCGCCAGCAGCCACGCCTTGATGAATCAGCCCCAGCATTTT CASSHALMNQPQHF
many TRBJ2-4 12 TRBV7-2 NA TGTGCCAGCAGCTATCGGGGCGACATTCAGTACTTC CASSYRGDIQYF
many TRBJ1-2 16 TRBV10-3 TRBD1 TGTGCCATCAGTGAGGGTGGAGGGGGCGTTCTGTATGGCTACACCTTC CAISEGGGGVLYGYTF
NA TRBJ2-7 15 TRBV19 NA TGTGCCAGTAGTGTACAACAGGGAGGGAGCTACGAGCAGTACTTC CASSVQQGGSYEQYF
few TRBJ2-7 15 TRBV5-1 NA TGCGCCAGCAGCTTGGGGGGGGATCCAACCTACGAGCAGTACTTC CASSLGGDPTYEQYF
NA TRBJ2-2 16 TRBV12-3/TRBV12-4 NA TGTGCCAGCAGTTTTGGGGGGCTCCCGAACACCGGGGAGCTGTTTTTT CASSFGGLPNTGELFF
NA TRBJ2-7 15 TRBV7-2 TRBD1 TGTGCCAGCAGCTTAGTTTACAGGGGGATCAACGAGCAGTACTTC CASSLVYRGINEQYF
NA TRBJ2-3 11 TRBV12-3/TRBV12-4 NA TGTGCCAGCAGTTTTCTAGCGACGCAGTATTTT CASSFLATQYF